Sequencing of this T cell receptor beta chain was carried out in a study of blood T cell repertoires in COVID-19 (dated by TCRdb to 2019 to 2021). A note on the overall study: Samples covering the acute and convalescent phases of COVID-19 were provided by collaborators in the United States, Italy and Spain. HLA class I and class II types, where available, came from metadata supplied by the sample provider rather than from assay-based typing. A freely available public database, intended as a resource for researchers studying the immune response to SARS-CoV-2, is where the repertoires were released. The samples were drawn from the first 160 participants of the ongoing ImmuneRACE study and from under 1,500 subjects provided by 6 global collaborators. A de-identified subject ID, COVID-19 status, age in years and sex were almost always included in the sample metadata. The dataset comprised deeply sampled blood TCRbeta repertoires from subjects exposed to, actively infected with, or recovered from COVID-19. The material from the prospective study consisted of cDNA or gDNA derived from T cells, B-cell-depleted T cells, or PBMCs. On the study overall, not on this receptor specifically: The amount of clinical and demographic metadata varied by source and participant and was provided uncurated.

The immunoSEQ Assay, a bias-controlled multiplex PCR, was used to amplify TCRbeta CDR3 regions from genomic DNA. Per the source publication's procedure: The number of nucleated cells in each sample was estimated by amplification of reference gene primers within the assay. Sequence reads were collapsed and filtered to measure the absolute abundance of every unique TCRbeta CDR3 rearrangement. Productive Simpson clonality was computed per sample as the square root of Simpson's diversity index over productive rearrangements. TCRdb took this table from immuneACCESS and kept in-frame rearrangements with V and J called. Such tables lack part of the clones; where checked against another copy, unresolved V genes explain under half of the gap, and the rest is unexplained. The V and J calls and clone size are taken from that table; D and trimming were inferred from the DNA. A total of 200,000 to 250,000 clones appear in this sample, 84% of them only once. The ten biggest clones cover 1.8% of the sample.

Participants in the prospective study were enrolled through a virtual design, were aged about 18 to 100 years, and lived in 24 United States geographic areas. Cohort assignment in the prospective study relied on participant-reported clinical history from a screening survey and a study questionnaire. Recovered participants in ImmuneRACE Cohort 3 were defined as having two consecutive negative NP/OP PCR tests, clearance from a healthcare professional, or resolution of symptoms. In the prospective study, mobile phlebotomists collected whole blood, serum and a nasopharyngeal or oropharyngeal swab from each participant. Participants in the prospective study had the option to provide additional blood draws and questionnaires over an approximately 2-month period. Prospective study blood samples were shipped either frozen or at room temperature before DNA extraction. CDR1 and CDR2, looked up from the germline V gene (reference sequence), are LNHDA and SQIVND. The CDR3 holds 15 amino acids from the cysteine to the phenylalanine. Just CDR3 DNA is preserved here, 45 bases in frame from base 1. Trimming removed 3 bases from V and 0 bases from J, leaving 11 bases between the germline ends.

Concerning this clone itself: The specificity of this receptor is unknown. Base qualities were left out, and no much larger clone turns up one base away.

This receptor was identified in a man between 60 and 75 years old who had recovered from COVID-19. Sequencing was performed on PBMCs or T cells enriched from blood (not recorded which). The chain was built from TRBV19 and TRBJ1-2; the D gene assignment is ambiguous. The bases are TGTGCCAGTAGTATTCTTAAGAGCTCTAACTATGGCTACACCTTC. Translated, it gives CASSILKSSNYGYTF.